This T cell receptor (beta chain) was identified during a study of blood T cell repertoires in COVID-19. TCRdb's table, derived via immunoSEQ multiplex PCR, lists solely in-frame clones and lacks some. The repertoire includes roughly 300,000 clones, approximately 90% of them detected once, and over 2% sits in the top ten. The ends were cut back, 0 bases at V and 5 bases at J, with 16 bases in the middle. The germline gives CDR1 LGHNA, CDR2 YNFKEQ. CDR3 length: 16 amino acids. The clonotype originates from a woman aged 40-49 years with acute COVID-19. This chain connects TRBV4-2 to TRBJ1-2; maybe TRBD1 (5 bases). The sequencing input was PBMCs or T cells enriched from blood (not recorded which). The CDR3, as DNA: TGTGCCAGCAGCCAAGATCTCGTAGGGGCTTTATATGGCTACACCTTC. It is translated as CASSQDLVGALYGYTF.